This T cell receptor (beta chain) was captured by sequencing in a study of T cell repertoires in cytomegalovirus infection. In germline, CDR1 is SGHVS, CDR2 FNYEAQ. The CDR3 consists of 17 residues. V gave up 1 base and J gave up 2 bases; unmatched junction bases: 5. About this clonotype itself: As yet, its antigen is unknown.

A single record per CDR3 protein comes from TCRdb applying MiXCR to the reads. The sample records hundreds of thousands of distinct CDR3 sequences, less than 40% being singletons. The sequence was collected from a human donor in good health (CMV status not recorded). Some clones in this sample may be carry-over from other donors' samples. This sequence joins TRBV7-6 and TRBJ2-3; TRBD2 agrees at 11 bases. This specimen consisted of cultured CD8+ T cells from PBMCs, obtained from culture after CMV antigen stimulation. The CDR3 coding sequence is TGTGCCAGCAGCTTAGGGGCTAGCGGGGGGTACACAGATACGCAGTATTTT. This translates into CASSLGASGGYTDTQYF. Filled out from reference TRBV7-6 and TRBJ2-3, the complete variable domain reads GAGVSQSPRYKVTKRGQDVALRCDPISGHVSLYWYRQALGQGPEFLTYFNYEAQQDKSGLPNDRFSAERPEGSISTLTIQRTEQRDSAMYRCASSLGASGGYTDTQYFGPGTRLTVL.